The entry below gives a single TCR beta chain sequence along with its context. Its antigen is still unknown. The CDR3 extends over 17 amino acids. Germline CDR1 reads SGHRS; CDR2 reads YFSETQ. With 4 bases clipped from V and 2 bases from J, the junction kept 12 bases outside the gene matches. The data originate from a study of T-cell reconstitution after alpha-beta-depleted transplantation in children. General study points: T-cell counts and diversity at one year following transplant were attributed mainly to newly produced T cells. After transplant, high TCRbeta diversity at day 60 in some patients arose from surviving recipient T cells and thymic progenitors. Alpha-beta T cells present about two months after transplant were reported to originate from several hundred expanded graft clones.

Researchers prepared the TCRbeta library using unique molecular identifiers, the study reports. From the PCR reads, TCRdb called clonotypes with MiXCR, one entry per CDR3 protein. The sample lists about 250,000 distinct CDR3 sequences, approximately 24% seen once, with about 5% in the top ten. V gene TRBV5-1 combines with J gene TRBJ1-1; 9 bases match TRBD1. The clonotype comes from a female patient aged 2-15 years who had a stem cell transplant for congenital amegakaryocytic thrombocytopenia, so the T cells may come from the graft donor. Sequences were derived from PBMCs, mostly from graft donor cells, sampled 360 days after TCRalphabeta/CD19-depleted stem cell transplant. The CDR3 reads CASSPPRTGDLNTEAFF. In nucleotides, the CDR3 is TGCGCCAGCAGCCCCCCCAGGACAGGGGACCTCAACACTGAAGCTTTCTTT.